This T cell receptor (beta chain) derives from a study of memory CD4+ T cells and cytomegalovirus serostatus. Overall study: This sample comes from healthy Belgian adults, eight or nine CMV seropositive, 24 seronegative. Study-level points and caveats: Suggested: most of the CMV-linked TCR signature lies in CD4+ memory cells.

Details on this clone: Its antigen is still unknown.

The sort gate was single viable CD3+CD4+CD8-CD45RO+ cells for memory CD4+ T cells. Serum IgG to CMV pp150, pp28, p38 and p52 defined serostatus. Positive selection with CD4 microbeads enriched total CD4+ T cells. The assay was immunoSEQ multiplex PCR, and TCRdb's table has in-frame clones only and misses some. This sample carries about 75,000 clones, just under 80% of them seen once, and the ten largest clones take around 2.6%. Sequencing was carried out using memory CD4+ T cells from blood. The TCR sequence derives from an adult in good health and CMV-seropositive.

Here the CDR3 DNA reads TGTGCCAGCAGCTTCGGAGGGCCGCCCTACGAGCAGTACTTC. It is translated as CASSFGGPPYEQYF. The V gene is TRBV7-9, the J gene TRBJ2-7; D may be TRBD2 (6 bases). Germline V gene lookup returns CDR1 SEHNR and CDR2 FQNEAQ (reference sequence). The V end was cut by 3 bases, the J end by 2 bases, with 11 bases between. The CDR3 is 14 amino acids.